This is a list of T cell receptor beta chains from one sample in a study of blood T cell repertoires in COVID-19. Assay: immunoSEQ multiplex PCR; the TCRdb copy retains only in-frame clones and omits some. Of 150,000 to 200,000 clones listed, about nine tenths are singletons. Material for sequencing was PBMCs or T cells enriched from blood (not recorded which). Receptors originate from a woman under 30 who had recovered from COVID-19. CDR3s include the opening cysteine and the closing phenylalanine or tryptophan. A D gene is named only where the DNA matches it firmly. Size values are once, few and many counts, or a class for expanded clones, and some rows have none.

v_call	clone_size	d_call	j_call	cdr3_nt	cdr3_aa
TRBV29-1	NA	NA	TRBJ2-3	TGCAGCGTTGCCCGGGGAAGAACAGATACGCAGTATTTT	CSVARGRTDTQYF
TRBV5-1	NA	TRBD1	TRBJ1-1	TGCGCCAGCAGCTTTCCCGGGACAGGGGGCCTGAACACTGAAGCTTTCTTT	CASSFPGTGGLNTEAFF
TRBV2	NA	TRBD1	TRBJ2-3	TGTGCCAGCAGTGAAGGTGAGGGACAGGGTGCGGGGTCAGATACGCAGTATTTT	CASSEGEGQGAGSDTQYF
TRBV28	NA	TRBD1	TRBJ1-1	TGTGCCAGCAGCAGTCCGGACAGGTATGCAATGCGGACCTCTGAAGCTTTCTTT	CASSSPDRYAMRTSEAFF
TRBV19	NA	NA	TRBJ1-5	TGTGCCAGTAGTAGGGCCAATCAGCCCCAGCATTTT	CASSRANQPQHF
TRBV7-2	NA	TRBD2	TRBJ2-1	TGTGCCAGCAGCTTAAGCGGGGGGATCTACAATGAGCAGTTCTTC	CASSLSGGIYNEQFF
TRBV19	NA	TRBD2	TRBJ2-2	TGTGCCAGTATAGGGACTAGGGCCACCGGGGAGCTGTTTTTT	CASIGTRATGELFF
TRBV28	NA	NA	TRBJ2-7	TGTGCCAGCAGTTCCCACCTATACGAGCAGTACTTC	CASSSHLYEQYF
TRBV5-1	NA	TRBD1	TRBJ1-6	TGCGCCAGCAGTCCGACAGGGATGGTTAATTCACCCCTCCACTTT	CASSPTGMVNSPLHF
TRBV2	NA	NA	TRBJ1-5	TGTGCCAGCAGTGTGGACAGCCTCTATCAGCCCCAGCATTTT	CASSVDSLYQPQHF
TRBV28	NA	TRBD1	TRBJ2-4	TGTGCCAGCAGCAGGACAGGAATAGCCAAAAACATTCAGTACTTC	CASSRTGIAKNIQYF
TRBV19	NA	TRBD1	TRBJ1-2	TGTGCCAGTAGTATTCTGGACAGGGCGAGGTATGGCTACACCTTC	CASSILDRARYGYTF
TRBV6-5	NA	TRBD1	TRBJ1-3	TGTGCCAGCAAAAGGGGACAGTACTCTGGAAACACCATATATTTT	CASKRGQYSGNTIYF
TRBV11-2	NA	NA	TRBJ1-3	TGTGCCAGCAGCTTATTGAGCTCTGGAAACACCATATATTTT	CASSLLSSGNTIYF
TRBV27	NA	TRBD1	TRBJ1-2	TGTGCCAGCAGGTCGACAGGGGGCCATGGCTATGGCTACACCTTC	CASRSTGGHGYGYTF
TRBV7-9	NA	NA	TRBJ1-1	TGTGCCAGCAGCTACGGAGGGAGGCCTGAAGCTTTCTTT	CASSYGGRPEAFF
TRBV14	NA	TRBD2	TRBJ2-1	TGTGCCAGCAGCCAAGAACCGGGCGTCAGCTCATACTTGGGAGGGTCGCCGAAATACAATGAGCAGTTCTTC	CASSQEPGVSSYLGGSPKYNEQFF
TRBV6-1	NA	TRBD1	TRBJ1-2	TGTGCCAGCAGTGAATCCGGACAGGGGGCTTATGGCTACACCTTC	CASSESGQGAYGYTF
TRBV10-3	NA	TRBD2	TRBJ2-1	TGTGCCATCAGTGAGTTAGCGGGAGGGGGGAGAAATGAGCAGTTCTTC	CAISELAGGGRNEQFF
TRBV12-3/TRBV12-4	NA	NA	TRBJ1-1	TGTGCCAGCAGTCGACGGGACACTGAAGCTTTCTTT	CASSRRDTEAFF
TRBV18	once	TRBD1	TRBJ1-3	TGTGCCAGCTCACCAACGAGACAGGGGGCTCAGGAAAACACCATATATTTT	CASSPTRQGAQENTIYF
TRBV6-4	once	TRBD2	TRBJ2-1	TGTGCCAGCAGTGAAACTAGCGGGGGGCGCGTTGAGCAGTTCTTC	CASSETSGGRVEQFF
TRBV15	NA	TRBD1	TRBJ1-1	TGTGCCACCAGCAGAGCGGACAGGGGGCTAGAAGCTTTCTTT	CATSRADRGLEAFF
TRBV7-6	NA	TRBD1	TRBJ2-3	TGTGCCAGCAGCTTAGGGACAGGGGCAGATACGCAGTATTTT	CASSLGTGADTQYF
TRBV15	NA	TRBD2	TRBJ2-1	TGTGCCACCAGCAGAGACCAGGAGATGGGCGGGGGGACCTACAATGAGCAGTTCTTC	CATSRDQEMGGGTYNEQFF
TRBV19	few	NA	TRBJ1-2	TGTGCCAGTACGGACGGGGTAGAGCATGGCTACACCTTC	CASTDGVEHGYTF
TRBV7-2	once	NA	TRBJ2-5	TGTGCCAGCAGCTCCTCTGGCGGGCGCCAAGAGACCCAGTACTTC	CASSSSGGRQETQYF
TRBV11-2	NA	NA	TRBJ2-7	TGTGCCAGCAGCTTAGGGGGCAGGGGCACCTACGAGCAGTACTTC	CASSLGGRGTYEQYF
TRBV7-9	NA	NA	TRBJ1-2	TGTGCCAGCAGCTTAGATCTGCGGGGCGGTGAGGGCTACACCTTC	CASSLDLRGGEGYTF
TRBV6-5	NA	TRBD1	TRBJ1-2	TGTGCCAGCAGTTCGGACAGGTACCATGGCTACACCTTC	CASSSDRYHGYTF
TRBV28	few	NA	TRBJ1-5	TGTGCCAGCAACTGGGGGGTTCTTCAGCCCCAGCATTTT	CASNWGVLQPQHF
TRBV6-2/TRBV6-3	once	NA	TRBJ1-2	TGTGCCAGCAGTCACCGGGGACAAACTAACTATGGCTACACCTTC	CASSHRGQTNYGYTF
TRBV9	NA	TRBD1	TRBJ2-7	TGTGCCAGCAGCCACAGCGGGACAGGGGACGAGCAGTACTTC	CASSHSGTGDEQYF
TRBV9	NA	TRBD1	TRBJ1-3	TGTGCCAGCAGCGTTTCACCGGGACAGGGCTCTGGAAACACCATATATTTT	CASSVSPGQGSGNTIYF
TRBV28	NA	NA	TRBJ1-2	TGTGCCAGCCGACAGACCGTCGGGTATGGCTACACCTTC	CASRQTVGYGYTF
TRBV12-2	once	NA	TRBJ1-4	TGTGCAAGTCGCTTAGCGCGGGAAGTGGAAAAACTGTTTTTT	CASRLAREVEKLFF
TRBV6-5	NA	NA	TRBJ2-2	TGTGCCAGCATTCTTTGGGCCGAGAACACCGGGGAGCTGTTTTTT	CASILWAENTGELFF
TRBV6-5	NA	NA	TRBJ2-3	TGTGCCAGCAGGAAGGATCTCAGCGGTACGCAGTATTTT	CASRKDLSGTQYF
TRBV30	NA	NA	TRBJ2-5	TGTGCCTGGACCTCGGGTCAGCTCCAAGAGACCCAGTACTTC	CAWTSGQLQETQYF
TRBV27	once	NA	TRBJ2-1	TGTGCCAGCAGTTTCTTCGGGGACTACAATGAGCAGTTCTTC	CASSFFGDYNEQFF
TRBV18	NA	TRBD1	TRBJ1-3	TGTGCCAGCTCACCACCGGTGGGACAGGGGGCGATCGGAAACACCATATATTTT	CASSPPVGQGAIGNTIYF